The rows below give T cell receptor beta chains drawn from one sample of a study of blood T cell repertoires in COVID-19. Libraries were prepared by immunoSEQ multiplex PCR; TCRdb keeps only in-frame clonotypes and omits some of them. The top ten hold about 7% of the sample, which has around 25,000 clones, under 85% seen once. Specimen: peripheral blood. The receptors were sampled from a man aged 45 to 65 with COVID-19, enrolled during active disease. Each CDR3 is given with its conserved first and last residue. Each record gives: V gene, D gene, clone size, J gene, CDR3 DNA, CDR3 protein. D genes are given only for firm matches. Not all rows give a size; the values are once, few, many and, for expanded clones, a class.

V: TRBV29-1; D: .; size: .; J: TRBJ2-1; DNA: TGCAGCGTTGAGCCGGGACACCCTTCCAATGAGCAGTTCTTC; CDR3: CSVEPGHPSNEQFF
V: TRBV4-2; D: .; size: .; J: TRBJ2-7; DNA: TGTGCCAGCAGCAATTTGGACCGGGACTTTTCGTACGAGCAGTACTTC; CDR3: CASSNLDRDFSYEQYF
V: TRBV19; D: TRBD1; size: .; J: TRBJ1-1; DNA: TGTGCCAGCAGGGTATCCGGGACAGGGTTCACTGAAGCTTTCTTT; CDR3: CASRVSGTGFTEAFF
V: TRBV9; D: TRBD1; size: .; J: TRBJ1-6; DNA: TGTGCCAGCAGCGCCTATACAGGGGTCGGCTCACCCCTCCACTTT; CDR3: CASSAYTGVGSPLHF
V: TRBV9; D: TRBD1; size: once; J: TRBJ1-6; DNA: TGTGCCAGCAGCGATCATACCGGGACAGTCAATTCACCCCTCCACTTT; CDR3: CASSDHTGTVNSPLHF
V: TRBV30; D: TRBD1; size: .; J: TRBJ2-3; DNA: TGTGCCTGGAGTTTTGGGACAGGGGGCACAGATACGCAGTATTTT; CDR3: CAWSFGTGGTDTQYF
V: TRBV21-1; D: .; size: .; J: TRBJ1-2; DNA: TGTGCCAGCAGCGGGGAGAGGAACGTACAGGGCTACACCTTC; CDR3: CASSGERNVQGYTF
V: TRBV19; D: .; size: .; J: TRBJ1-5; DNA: TGTGCCAGTAGTCCGACCGGGAACAATCAGCCCCAGCATTTT; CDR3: CASSPTGNNQPQHF
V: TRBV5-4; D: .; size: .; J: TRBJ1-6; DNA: TGTGCCAGCAGCTTGGGAGGGCCCGTCTATAATTCACCCCTCCACTTT; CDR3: CASSLGGPVYNSPLHF
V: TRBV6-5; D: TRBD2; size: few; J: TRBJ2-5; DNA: TGTGCCAGCAGTTCTAGCGGGAGGGGACCGTACTTC; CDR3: CASSSSGRGPYF
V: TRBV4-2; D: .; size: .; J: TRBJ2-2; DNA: TGTGCCAGCAGCCAAGATCTCCGGAACACCGGGGAGCTGTTTTTT; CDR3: CASSQDLRNTGELFF
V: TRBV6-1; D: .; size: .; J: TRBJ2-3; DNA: TGTGCCAGCAGTGAACAAGACGGCGGAGCGGTAGATACGCAGTATTTT; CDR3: CASSEQDGGAVDTQYF
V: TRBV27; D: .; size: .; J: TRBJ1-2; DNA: TGTGCCAGCAGTCACGGGGGGCAGGACGGCTACACCTTC; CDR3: CASSHGGQDGYTF
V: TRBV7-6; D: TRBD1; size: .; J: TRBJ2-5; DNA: TGTGCCAGCAGCTTAGAAGTGACAGGGGGTGAGACCCAGTACTTC; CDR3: CASSLEVTGGETQYF
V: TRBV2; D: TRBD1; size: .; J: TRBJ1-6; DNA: TGTGCCAGCAGTGAAGCACTACAGGGGGCTAATTCACCCCTCCACTTT; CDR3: CASSEALQGANSPLHF
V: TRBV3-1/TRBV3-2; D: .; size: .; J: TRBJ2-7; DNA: TGTGCCAGCAGCCGATCCGAGGGCGCCTCCTACGAGCAGTACTTC; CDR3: CASSRSEGASYEQYF
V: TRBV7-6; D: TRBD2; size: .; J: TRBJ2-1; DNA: TGTGCCAGCAGCTCCGGTCGCGGGGGGATCTCCTACAATGAGCAGTTCTTC; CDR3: CASSSGRGGISYNEQFF
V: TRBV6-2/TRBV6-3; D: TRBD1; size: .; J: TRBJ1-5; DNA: TGTGCCAGCAGCCCGGGACAGGGGACCTTAAAGGTGGAGCCCCAGCATTTT; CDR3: CASSPGQGTLKVEPQHF
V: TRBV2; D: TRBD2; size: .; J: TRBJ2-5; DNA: TGTGCCAGCAGTCGGGGGACTAGGCAAGAGACCCAGTACTTC; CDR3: CASSRGTRQETQYF
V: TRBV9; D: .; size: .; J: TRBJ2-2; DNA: TGTGCCAGCAGCGCCACCCCGGGTCTGATTACCGGGGAGCTGTTTTTT; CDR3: CASSATPGLITGELFF
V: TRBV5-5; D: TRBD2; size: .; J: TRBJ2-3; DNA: TGTGCCAGCACCACTGGGAATAGCGGGGTCACAGATACGCAGTATTTT; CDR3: CASTTGNSGVTDTQYF
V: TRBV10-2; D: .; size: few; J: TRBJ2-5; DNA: TGCGCCAGCAGTGATGGGGGGGCAGAGACCCAGTACTTC; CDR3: CASSDGGAETQYF
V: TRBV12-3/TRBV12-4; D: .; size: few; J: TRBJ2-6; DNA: TGTGCCAGCAGCAGCTCTGGGGCCAACGTCCTGACTTTC; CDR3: CASSSSGANVLTF
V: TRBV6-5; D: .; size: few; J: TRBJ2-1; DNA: TGTGCCAGCAACTCCCGCCCTGACAGTTTTGATGAGCAGTTCTTC; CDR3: CASNSRPDSFDEQFF
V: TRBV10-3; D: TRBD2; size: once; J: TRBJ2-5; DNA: TGTGCCTCGGGTGGCGGGGGGGATAAAGAGACCCAGTACTTC; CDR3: CASGGGGDKETQYF
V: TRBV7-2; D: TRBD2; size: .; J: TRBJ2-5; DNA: TGTGCCAGCAGCTGGGGTAGCGGGTTGGAAGAGACCCAGTACTTC; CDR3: CASSWGSGLEETQYF
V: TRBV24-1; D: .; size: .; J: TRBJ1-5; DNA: TGTGCCACCAGTGATTTTCCCAGGGCTAAAACCCATCAGCCCCAGCATTTT; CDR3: CATSDFPRAKTHQPQHF
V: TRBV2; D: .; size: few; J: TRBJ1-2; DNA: TGTGCCAGCATCCCCGAGAAGGCGGGAAACTATGGCTACACCTTC; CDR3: CASIPEKAGNYGYTF
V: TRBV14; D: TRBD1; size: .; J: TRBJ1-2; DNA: TGTGCCAGCAGCCAAGCGCAGGGGGCGTTTGGCTACACCTTC; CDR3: CASSQAQGAFGYTF
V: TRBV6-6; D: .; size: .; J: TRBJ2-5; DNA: TGTGCCAGCAGTTACTCCGCGCAGGGAAGGGAGACCCAGTACTTC; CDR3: CASSYSAQGRETQYF
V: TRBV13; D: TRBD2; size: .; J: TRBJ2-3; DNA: TGTGCCAGCAGCGGGACTAGGAGAGATACGCAGTATTTT; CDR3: CASSGTRRDTQYF
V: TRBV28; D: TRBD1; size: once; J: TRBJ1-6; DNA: TGTGCCAGCAGCTCCGGACAGGGCTATAATTCACCCCTCCACTTT; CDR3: CASSSGQGYNSPLHF
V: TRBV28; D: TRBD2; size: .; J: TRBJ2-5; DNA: TGTGCCAGCAGTTTAAGACTAGCGGGGGGAAAGACCCAGTACTTC; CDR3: CASSLRLAGGKTQYF
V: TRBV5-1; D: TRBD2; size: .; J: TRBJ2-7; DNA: TGCGCCAGCAGTTCAGGACTAGCGGGCGAGCAGTACTTC; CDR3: CASSSGLAGEQYF
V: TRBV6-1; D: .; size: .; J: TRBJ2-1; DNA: TGTGCCAGCAGTGAAGGACAAGCCGCCCCCTCGCAGTTCTTC; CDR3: CASSEGQAAPSQFF
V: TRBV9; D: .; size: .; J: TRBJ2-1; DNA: TGTGCCAGCAGCGTACTAGCGTACAATGAGCAGTTCTTC; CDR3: CASSVLAYNEQFF
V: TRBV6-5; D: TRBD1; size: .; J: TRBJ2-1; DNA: TGTGCCAGCAGTTGGTCCGGGACAGATAATGAGCAGTTCTTC; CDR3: CASSWSGTDNEQFF
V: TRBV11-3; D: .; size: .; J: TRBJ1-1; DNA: TGTGCCAGCAGCTCCCTTCTCAACACTGAAGCTTTCTTT; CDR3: CASSSLLNTEAFF
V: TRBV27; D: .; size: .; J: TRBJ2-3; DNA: TGTGCCAGCAGTTTACAGCCGGAGGGTACGCAGTATTTT; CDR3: CASSLQPEGTQYF
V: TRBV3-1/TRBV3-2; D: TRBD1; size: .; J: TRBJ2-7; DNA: TGTGCCAGCAGCCCCCTGAACAGGGGTTCTTACGAGCAGTACTTC; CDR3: CASSPLNRGSYEQYF
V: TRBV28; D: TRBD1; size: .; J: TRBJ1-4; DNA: TGTGCCAGCAGTTTGACAGGGTTTGAACTGTTTTTT; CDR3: CASSLTGFELFF
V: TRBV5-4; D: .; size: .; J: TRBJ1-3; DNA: TGTGCCAGCAGGCGCATACAGGACGACTCTGGAAACACCATATATTTT; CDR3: CASRRIQDDSGNTIYF
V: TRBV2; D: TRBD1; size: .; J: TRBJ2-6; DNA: TGTGCCAGCAGATGGGACAGCTCGGGCGTCCTGACTTTC; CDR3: CASRWDSSGVLTF